The clone carrying this T cell receptor beta chain was seen many times. This sample was included in a study of T cells in Graves' hyperthyroidism and ophthalmopathy. Regions amplified from RNA transcripts were the TCR beta CDR3 regions. TCR CDR3 underwent first-round RT-PCR with the HTBI primer set. TCRdb reprocessed the multiplex PCR reads via MiXCR and lists one record per CDR3 protein. The sample has under 400,000 distinct CDR3 sequences; 21% are singletons. After removal of 4 bases from V and 5 bases from J, the junction contained 16 bases not matched to a gene. CDR1 is MDHEN and CDR2 is SYDVKM in the germline V gene. The CDR3 is 17 residues long. Lactation, pregnancy, other autoimmune disease or uncontrolled infection led to exclusion of patients. Clinical symptoms, serum thyroxine and TRAb, thyroid ultrasound and orbital computed tomography together formed the diagnostic basis.

This TCR was sampled from a woman aged 45 to 65 with Graves' hyperthyroidism. Sequencing was carried out using blood. This chain uses TRBV28 with TRBJ2-7, with 8 bases matching TRBD1. CDR3 coding DNA: TGTGCCAGCAGTTACTCTAGTCGGCAGGGGGCAGGTCACGAGCAGTACTTC. Protein product: CASSYSSRQGAGHEQYF. The full variable domain, rest sourced from reference TRBV28 and TRBJ2-7, is DVKVTQSSRYLVKRTGEKVFLECVQDMDHENMFWYRQDPGLGLRLIYFSYDVKMKEKGDIPEGYSVSREKKERFSLILESASTNQTSMYLCASSYSSRQGAGHEQYFGPGTRLTVT.